Listed here are 12 T cell receptor beta chains from one sample, sequenced in a study of breast tumors, draining lymph nodes, adjacent tissues. MiXCR, run by TCRdb on the multiplex PCR reads, gives a single entry per CDR3 protein. The top ten hold less than 4.5% of the sample, which has 100,000 to 150,000 distinct CDR3 sequences, about 20% seen once. Samples came from axillary lymph nodes draining the breast cancer. Sequenced material: axillary lymph node tissue. These receptors were taken from a female donor with breast cancer. Some clones in this sample may be carry-over from other donors' samples.

This clonotype was picked up many times. The chain recombines TRBV7-9 with TRBJ2-5; 11 bases agree with TRBD2. J gave up 5 bases and V 3 bases, and 5 bases lay outside the gene matches. The CDR3 contains 15 residues. In germline, CDR1 is SEHNR, CDR2 FQNEAQ (reference sequence). The CDR3 spells CASSFPTSGDETQYF. For the CDR3, the DNA is TGTGCCAGCAGCTTTCCGACTAGCGGGGACGAGACCCAGTACTTC.

The chain carries TRBV3-1 and TRBJ2-3, with 7 bases fitting TRBD2. Trimming at V came to 6 bases and at J to 1 base, leaving 7 bases not matched to a gene. The CDR3 extends over 15 amino acids. The V gene's germline CDR1 is LGHDT and CDR2 YNNKEL (reference sequence). CDR3 protein: CASSRTSDRTDTQYF. The CDR3 nucleotides are TGTGCCAGCAGTCGTACTAGCGATCGCACAGATACGCAGTATTTT.

A note on this clonotype: A single base separates this from a much larger clone, so it may be a read error. This CDR3 is missing its conserved last phenylalanine or tryptophan, likely due to a read error. The V call is TRBV10-1, the J call TRBJ1-6; D remains ambiguous. V was shortened by 3 bases and J by 7 bases, with 4 bases between the two germline ends. CDR3 size: 12 residues. Germline CDR1 WNHNN, CDR2 SYGVQD (reference sequence). The CDR3 reads CASSDLNSPLHL. As DNA, the CDR3 is TGCGCCAGCAGTGACCTAAATTCACCCCTCCACCTT.

At least ten counts were recorded for this clonotype. The chain recombines TRBV15 with TRBJ2-3; D unresolved. There are 12 residues in the CDR3. CDR1 and CDR2 (germline): LNHNV, YYDKDF (reference sequence). The V end was cut by 3 bases, the J end by 5 bases, with 6 bases between. The CDR3 sequence: CATSSHEDTQYF. The CDR3 nucleotides are TGTGCCACCAGCAGTCATGAAGATACGCAGTATTTT.

This clonotype has a count of ten or more. This chain uses TRBV13 with TRBJ2-1, with 10 bases matching TRBD2. The CDR3 sequence is 17 residues long. With 5 bases clipped from V and 8 bases from J, the junction kept 15 bases outside the gene matches. The germline V gene has CDR1 PRHDT and CDR2 FYEKMQ (reference sequence). CDR3 DNA sequence: TGTGCCAGCAGCGACGTTGCGGGGGCTAGCGGGAGTGATGAGCAGTTCTTC. Amino acid sequence: CASSDVAGASGSDEQFF.

This clonotype occurred many times. The V gene is TRBV11-2, the J gene TRBJ1-6; D is ambiguous. V lost 1 base and J lost 9, with 10 bases in between. The CDR3 has 14 residues. CDR1 and CDR2 (germline): SGHAT, FQNNGV. The CDR3 nucleotides read TGTGCCAGCAGCTTAGGTGCGGGAGGTTCACCCCTCCACTTT. As protein: CASSLGAGGSPLHF.

This clonotype came up a few times. The chain combines TRBV11-2 with TRBJ1-5; a possible D gene is TRBD1 (6 bases). Germline CDR1 reads SGHAT; CDR2 reads FQNNGV. Trimming left V 5 bases short and J 4 bases short, with 12 bases between. This CDR3 region has 14 residues. The CDR3 bases are TGTGCCAGCAGCCGAGGGGGGATGAATCAGCCCCAGCATTTT. Protein: CASSRGGMNQPQHF.

This clonotype was counted between two and nine times. The V gene is TRBV13, the J gene TRBJ2-1, with TRBD2 identical over 7 bases. CDR1 is PRHDT and CDR2 is FYEKMQ in the germline V gene (reference sequence). The CDR3 runs 15 residues. Trimming took 5 bases from V and 5 from J; bases not matched to a gene: 9. DNA for the CDR3: TGTGCCAGCAGCCCGCCCCCCGGGGGGAACAATGAGCAGTTCTTC. Amino acids: CASSPPPGGNNEQFF. The entire variable domain, with the rest obtained from reference TRBV13 and TRBJ2-1, is as follows: AAGVIQSPRHLIKEKRETATLKCYPIPRHDTVYWYQQGPGQDPQFLISFYEKMQSDKGSIPDRFSAQQFSDYHSELNMSSLELGDSALYFCASSPPPGGNNEQFFGPGTRLTVL.

This clonotype was picked up a small number of times. J is TRBJ1-4 and V is TRBV5-6; D is uncertain. The CDR3 has 14 amino acids. With 4 bases removed from V and 0 bases from J, the gap between germline ends came to 7 bases. CDR1 and CDR2 (germline): SGHDT, YYEEEE. CDR3 nucleotide sequence: TGTGCCAGCAGCGTCAGGTCAACTAATGAAAAACTGTTTTTT. Its translation: CASSVRSTNEKLFF.

Points on this clonotype: Being one base from a much bigger clone, this may be a read error. The CDR3 bases are TGTGCCAGCAGTTCCTTCCTAGGAGATACGCAGCATTTT. Translated: CASSSFLGDTQHF. This chain joins TRBV12-3 or TRBV12-4 and TRBJ2-3; D gene unclear. The J call may be mistaken, given a closer DNA end match to TRBJ1-5. The length of the CDR3 is 13 residues.

This clonotype was counted at least ten times. This chain connects TRBV20-1 to TRBJ2-5; the match to TRBD2 covers 12 bases. The CDR3 contains 15 residues. Germline CDR1 reads DFQATT; CDR2 reads SNEGSKA (reference sequence). V lost 3 bases and J lost 2; bases outside the gene matches: 4. The CDR3 region is CSASRTSGTQETQYF. The CDR3 DNA is TGCAGTGCTAGTCGGACTAGCGGGACACAAGAGACCCAGTACTTC.

This clonotype was seen many times. V is TRBV20-1 and J is TRBJ1-2; 10 bases fit TRBD1. Per germline, CDR1 DFQATT and CDR2 SNEGSKA (reference sequence). CDR3 length equals 14 residues. V lost 4 bases and J lost 5; bases outside the gene matches: 7. CDR3 region: CSATGQGGEYGYTF. The CDR3 DNA is TGCAGTGCTACCGGACAGGGGGGAGAGTATGGCTACACCTTC.